Here is one T cell receptor (beta chain) with its context. Per germline, CDR1 MNHEY and CDR2 SMNVEV (reference sequence). The junction had 5 bases not matched to a gene; V was cut back by 6 bases and J by 0 bases. The CDR3 is 14 residues long. This sample is part of a study of blood T cell repertoires in COVID-19. The overall study: Donors in the United States, Italy and Spain gave samples during acute or convalescent COVID-19. PBMCs, B-cell-depleted T cells, or T cells were the source of the cDNA or gDNA that made up the material.

Original handling: Researchers report that nucleated cell counts were estimated from reference gene primer amplification. Generated by immunoSEQ multiplex PCR, the TCRdb table keeps only in-frame clones and is missing some. V, J and clone size derive from that table, while D and trimming were established from the DNA sequence. The table includes more than 300,000 clones, 86% detected once. The specimen sequenced was peripheral blood. The clonotype originates from a woman in her fifties or sixties with acute or convalescent COVID-19. V gene TRBV27 combines with J gene TRBJ2-7; 7 nucleotides align to TRBD2. The CDR3 protein is CASRNTGGSYEQYF. In DNA form, the CDR3 reads TGTGCCAGCAGGAATACGGGGGGCTCCTACGAGCAGTACTTC.